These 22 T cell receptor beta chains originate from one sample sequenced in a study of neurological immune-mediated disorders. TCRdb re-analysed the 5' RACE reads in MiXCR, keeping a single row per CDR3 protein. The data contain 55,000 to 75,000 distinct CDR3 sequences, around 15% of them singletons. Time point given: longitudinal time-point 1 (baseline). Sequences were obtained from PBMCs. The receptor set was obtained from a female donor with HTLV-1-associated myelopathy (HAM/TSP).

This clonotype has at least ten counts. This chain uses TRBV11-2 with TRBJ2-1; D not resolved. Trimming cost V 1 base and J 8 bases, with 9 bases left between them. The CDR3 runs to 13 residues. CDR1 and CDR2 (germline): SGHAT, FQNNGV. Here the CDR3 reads CASSLGLLDEQFF. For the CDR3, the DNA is TGTGCCAGCAGCTTAGGATTGTTGGATGAGCAGTTCTTC.

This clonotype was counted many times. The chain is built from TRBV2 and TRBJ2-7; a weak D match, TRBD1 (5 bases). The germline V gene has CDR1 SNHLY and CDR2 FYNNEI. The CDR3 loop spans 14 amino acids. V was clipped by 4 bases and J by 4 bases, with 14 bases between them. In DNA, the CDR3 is TGTGCCAGCAGTGGACAAGGGGCCCAGTACGAGCAGTACTTC. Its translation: CASSGQGAQYEQYF.

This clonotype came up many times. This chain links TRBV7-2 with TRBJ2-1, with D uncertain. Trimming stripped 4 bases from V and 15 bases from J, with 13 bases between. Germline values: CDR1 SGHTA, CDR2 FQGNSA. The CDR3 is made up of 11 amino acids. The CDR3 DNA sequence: TGTGCCAGCAGCTCCTCGCGGATAGTGTTCTTC. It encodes CASSSSRIVFF. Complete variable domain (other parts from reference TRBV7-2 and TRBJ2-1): GAGVSQSPSNKVTEKGKDVELRCDPISGHTALYWYRQSLGQGLEFLIYFQGNSAPDKSGLPSDRFSAERTGGSVSTLTIQRTQQEDSAVYLCASSSSRIVFFGPGTRLTVL.

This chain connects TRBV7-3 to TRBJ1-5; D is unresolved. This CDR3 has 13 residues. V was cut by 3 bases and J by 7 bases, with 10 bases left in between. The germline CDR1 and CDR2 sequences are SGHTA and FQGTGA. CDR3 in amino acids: CASSLSPGQPQHF. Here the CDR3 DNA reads TGTGCCAGCAGCTTGAGTCCAGGACAGCCCCAGCATTTT.

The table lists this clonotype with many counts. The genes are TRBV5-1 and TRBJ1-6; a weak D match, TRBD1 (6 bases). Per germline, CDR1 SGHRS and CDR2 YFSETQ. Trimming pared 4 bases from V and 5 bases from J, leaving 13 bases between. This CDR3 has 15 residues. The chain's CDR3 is CASSPGQLDNSPLHF. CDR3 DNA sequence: TGCGCCAGCAGCCCCGGACAGCTGGATAATTCACCCCTCCACTTT.

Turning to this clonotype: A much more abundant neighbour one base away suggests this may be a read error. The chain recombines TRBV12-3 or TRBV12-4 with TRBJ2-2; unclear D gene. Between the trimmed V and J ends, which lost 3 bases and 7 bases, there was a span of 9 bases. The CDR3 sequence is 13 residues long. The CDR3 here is CASSFRSGGELFF. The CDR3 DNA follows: TGTGCCAGCAGTTTCAGATCCGGCGGGGAGCTGTTTTTT.

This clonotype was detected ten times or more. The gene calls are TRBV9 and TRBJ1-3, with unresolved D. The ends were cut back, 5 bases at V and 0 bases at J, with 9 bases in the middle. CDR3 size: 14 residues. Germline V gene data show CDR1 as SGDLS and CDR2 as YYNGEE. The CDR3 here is CASSDGSSGNTIYF. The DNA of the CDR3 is TGTGCCAGCAGTGACGGAAGCTCTGGAAACACCATATATTTT.

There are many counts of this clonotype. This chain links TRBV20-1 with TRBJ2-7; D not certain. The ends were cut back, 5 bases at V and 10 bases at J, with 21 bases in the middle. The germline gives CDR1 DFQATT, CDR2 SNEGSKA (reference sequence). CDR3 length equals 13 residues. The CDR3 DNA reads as TGCAGTGCTCCAATGGTGGGCGCCTCCTTTCAGTACTTC. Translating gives CSAPMVGASFQYF.

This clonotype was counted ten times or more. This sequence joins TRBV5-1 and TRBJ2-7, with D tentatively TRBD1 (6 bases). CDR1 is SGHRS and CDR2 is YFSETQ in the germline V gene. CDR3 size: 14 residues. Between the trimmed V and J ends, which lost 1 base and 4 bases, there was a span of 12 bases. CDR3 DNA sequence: TGCGCCAGCAGCTTGTCCCAGGGGAGTTACGAGCAGTACTTC. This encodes CASSLSQGSYEQYF.

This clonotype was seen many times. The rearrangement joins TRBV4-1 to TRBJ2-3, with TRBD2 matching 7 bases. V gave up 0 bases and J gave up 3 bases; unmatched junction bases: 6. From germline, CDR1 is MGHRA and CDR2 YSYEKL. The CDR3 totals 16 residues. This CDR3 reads CASSQEYGGLTDTQYF. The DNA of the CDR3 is TGCGCCAGCAGCCAAGAATACGGGGGGTTGACAGATACGCAGTATTTT.

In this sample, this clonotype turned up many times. CDR3 bases: TGTGCCAGCTCACGGTCTTGGAACACAGATACGCAGTATTTT. It encodes CASSRSWNTDTQYF. The chain couples TRBV18 to TRBJ2-3, with unresolved D. The CDR3 is 14 residues long. CDR1 and CDR2 from the germline V gene are KGHSH and LQKENI. The V and J ends lost 4 bases and 2 bases respectively, with 10 bases between them.

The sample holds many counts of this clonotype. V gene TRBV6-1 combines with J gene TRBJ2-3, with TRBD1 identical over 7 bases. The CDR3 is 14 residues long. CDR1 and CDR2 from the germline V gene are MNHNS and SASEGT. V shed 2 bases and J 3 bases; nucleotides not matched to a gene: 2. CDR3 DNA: TGTGCCAGCAGTGAAACAGGGGTAACAGATACGCAGTATTTT. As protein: CASSETGVTDTQYF.

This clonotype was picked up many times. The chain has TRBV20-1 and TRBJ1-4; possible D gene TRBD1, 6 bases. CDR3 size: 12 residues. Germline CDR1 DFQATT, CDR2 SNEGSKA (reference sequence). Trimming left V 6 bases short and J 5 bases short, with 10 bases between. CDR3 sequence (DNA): TGCAGTGCGGCCGGGACAAATGAAAAACTGTTTTTT. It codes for CSAAGTNEKLFF.

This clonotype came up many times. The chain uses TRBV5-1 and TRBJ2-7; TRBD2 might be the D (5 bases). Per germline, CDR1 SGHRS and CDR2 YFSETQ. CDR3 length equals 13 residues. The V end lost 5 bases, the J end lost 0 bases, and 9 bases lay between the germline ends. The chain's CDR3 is CASRPGSSYEQYF. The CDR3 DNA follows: TGCGCCAGCAGACCGGGATCCTCCTACGAGCAGTACTTC.

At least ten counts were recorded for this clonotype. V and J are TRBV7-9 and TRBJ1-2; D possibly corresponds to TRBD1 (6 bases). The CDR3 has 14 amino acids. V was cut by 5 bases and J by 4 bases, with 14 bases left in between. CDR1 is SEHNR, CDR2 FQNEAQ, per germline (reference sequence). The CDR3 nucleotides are TGTGCCAGCAGCCCAGGGGCGCCTCCCTATGGCTACACCTTC. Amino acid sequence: CASSPGAPPYGYTF. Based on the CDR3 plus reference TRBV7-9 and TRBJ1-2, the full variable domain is DTGVSQNPRHKITKRGQNVTFRCDPISEHNRLYWYRQTLGQGPEFLTYFQNEAQLEKSRLLSDRFSAERPKGSFSTLEIQRTEQGDSAMYLCASSPGAPPYGYTFGSGTRLTVV.

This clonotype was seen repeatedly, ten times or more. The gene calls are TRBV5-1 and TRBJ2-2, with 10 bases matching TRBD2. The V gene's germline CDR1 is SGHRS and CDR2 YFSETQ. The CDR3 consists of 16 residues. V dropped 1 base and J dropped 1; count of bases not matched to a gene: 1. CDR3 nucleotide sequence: TGCGCCAGCAGCTTGACTAGCGGGAAGAACACCGGGGAGCTGTTTTTT. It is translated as CASSLTSGKNTGELFF.

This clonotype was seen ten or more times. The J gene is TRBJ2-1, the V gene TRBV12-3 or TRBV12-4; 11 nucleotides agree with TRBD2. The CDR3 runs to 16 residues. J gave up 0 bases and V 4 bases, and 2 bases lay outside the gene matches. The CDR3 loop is CASSWGLAASYNEQFF. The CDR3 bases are TGTGCCAGCAGTTGGGGACTAGCGGCCTCCTACAATGAGCAGTTCTTC.

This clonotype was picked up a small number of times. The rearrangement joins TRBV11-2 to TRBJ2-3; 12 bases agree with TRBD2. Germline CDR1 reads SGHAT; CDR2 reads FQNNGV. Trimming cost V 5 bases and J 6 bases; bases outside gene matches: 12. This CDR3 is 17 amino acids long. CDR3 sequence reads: CASSPRRLAGVGDTQYF. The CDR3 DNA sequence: TGTGCCAGCAGCCCACGGAGACTAGCGGGGGTTGGGGATACGCAGTATTTT.

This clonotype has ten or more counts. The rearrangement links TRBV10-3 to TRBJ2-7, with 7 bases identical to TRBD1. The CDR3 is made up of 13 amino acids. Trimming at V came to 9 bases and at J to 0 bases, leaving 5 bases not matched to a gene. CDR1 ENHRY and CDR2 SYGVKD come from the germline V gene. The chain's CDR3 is CAIGTEISYEQYF. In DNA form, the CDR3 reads TGTGCCATAGGGACAGAAATCTCCTACGAGCAGTACTTC.

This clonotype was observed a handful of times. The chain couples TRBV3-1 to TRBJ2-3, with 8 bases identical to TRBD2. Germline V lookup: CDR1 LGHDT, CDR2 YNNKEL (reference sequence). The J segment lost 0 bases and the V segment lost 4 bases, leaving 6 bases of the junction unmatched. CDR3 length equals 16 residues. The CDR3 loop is CASSPIAGTSTDTQYF. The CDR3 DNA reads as TGTGCCAGCAGCCCAATAGCGGGGACTAGCACAGATACGCAGTATTTT.

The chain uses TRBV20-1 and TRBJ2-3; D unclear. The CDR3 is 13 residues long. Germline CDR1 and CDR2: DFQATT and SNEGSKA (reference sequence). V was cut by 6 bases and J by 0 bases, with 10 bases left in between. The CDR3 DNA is TGCAGTGCCATCAGGATTAGCACAGATACGCAGTATTTT. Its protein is CSAIRISTDTQYF.

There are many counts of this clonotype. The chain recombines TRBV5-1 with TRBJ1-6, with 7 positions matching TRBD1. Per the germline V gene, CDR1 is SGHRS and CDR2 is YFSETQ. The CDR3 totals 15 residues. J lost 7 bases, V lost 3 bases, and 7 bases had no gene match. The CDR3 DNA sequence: TGCGCCAGCAGCTGGGCGGGACAGTCGAATTCACCCCTCCACTTT. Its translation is CASSWAGQSNSPLHF. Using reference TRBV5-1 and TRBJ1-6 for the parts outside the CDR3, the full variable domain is KAGVTQTPRYLIKTRGQQVTLSCSPISGHRSVSWYQQTPGQGLQFLFEYFSETQRNKGNFPGRFSGRQFSNSRSEMNVSTLELGDSALYLCASSWAGQSNSPLHFGNGTRLTVT.